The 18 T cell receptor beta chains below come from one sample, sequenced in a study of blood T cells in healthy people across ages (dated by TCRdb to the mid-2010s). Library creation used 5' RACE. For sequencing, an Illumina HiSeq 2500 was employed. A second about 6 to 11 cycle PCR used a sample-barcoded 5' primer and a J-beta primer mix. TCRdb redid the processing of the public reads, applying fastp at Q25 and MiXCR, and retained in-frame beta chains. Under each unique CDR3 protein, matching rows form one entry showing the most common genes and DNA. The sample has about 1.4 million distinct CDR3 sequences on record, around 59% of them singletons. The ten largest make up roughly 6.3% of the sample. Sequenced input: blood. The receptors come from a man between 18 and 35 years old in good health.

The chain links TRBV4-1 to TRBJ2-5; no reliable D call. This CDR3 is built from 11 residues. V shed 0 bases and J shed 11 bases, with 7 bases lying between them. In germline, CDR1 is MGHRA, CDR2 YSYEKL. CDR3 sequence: CASSQDPEQYF. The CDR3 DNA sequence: TGCGCCAGCAGCCAAGACCCGGAGCAGTACTTC.

CDR3 in DNA: TGTGCCAGCAGCTGGGGAGCGGGGGGGAGCACAGATACGCAGTATTTT. Its translation is CASSWGAGGSTDTQYF. The chain links TRBV12-3 or TRBV12-4 to TRBJ2-3; 10 bases fit TRBD2. Trimming cost V 6 bases and J 0 bases; bases outside gene matches: 6. The CDR3 loop spans 16 amino acids.

Here the CDR3 reads CASTAPLGSGNTIYF. The CDR3 nucleotides are TGCGCCAGCACAGCCCCGCTAGGCTCTGGAAACACCATATATTTT. The rearrangement links TRBV4-1 to TRBJ1-3, with no clear D. Trimming took off 7 bases at V and 0 bases at J, with 13 bases between the two ends. The CDR3 extends over 15 amino acids. Germline values: CDR1 MGHRA, CDR2 YSYEKL.

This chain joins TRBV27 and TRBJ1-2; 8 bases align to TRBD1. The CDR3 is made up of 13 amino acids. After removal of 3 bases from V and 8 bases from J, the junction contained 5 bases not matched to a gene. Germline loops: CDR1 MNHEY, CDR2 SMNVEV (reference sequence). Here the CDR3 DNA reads TGTGCCAGCAGTTTCCACAGGGGGGACGGCTACACCTTC. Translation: CASSFHRGDGYTF.

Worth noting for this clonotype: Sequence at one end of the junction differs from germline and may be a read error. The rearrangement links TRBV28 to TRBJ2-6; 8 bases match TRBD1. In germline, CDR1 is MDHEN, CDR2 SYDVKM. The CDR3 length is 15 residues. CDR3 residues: CASNSQGAGADVLTF. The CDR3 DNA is TGTGCCAGCAATTCCCAGGGGGCTGGGGCCGACGTCCTGACTTTC.

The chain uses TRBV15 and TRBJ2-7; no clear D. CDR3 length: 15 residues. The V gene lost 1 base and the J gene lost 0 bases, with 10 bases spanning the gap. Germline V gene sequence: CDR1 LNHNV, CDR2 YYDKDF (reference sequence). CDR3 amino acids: CATSRGGQSSYEQYF. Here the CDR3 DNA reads TGTGCCACCAGCAGAGGTGGGCAAAGCTCCTACGAGCAGTACTTC.

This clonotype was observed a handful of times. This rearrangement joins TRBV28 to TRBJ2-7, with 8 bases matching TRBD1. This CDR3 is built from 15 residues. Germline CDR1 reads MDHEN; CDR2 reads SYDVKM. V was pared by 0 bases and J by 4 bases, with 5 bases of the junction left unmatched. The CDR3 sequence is CASSLWAGGVYEQYF. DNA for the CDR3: TGTGCCAGCAGTTTATGGGCAGGGGGCGTTTACGAGCAGTACTTC.

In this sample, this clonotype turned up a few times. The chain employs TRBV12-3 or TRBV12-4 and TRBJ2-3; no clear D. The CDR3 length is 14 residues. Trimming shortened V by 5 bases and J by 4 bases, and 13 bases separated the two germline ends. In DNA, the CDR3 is TGTGCCAGCAGTCGCTCCAGCCTTCCAGATACGCAGTATTTT. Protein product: CASSRSSLPDTQYF.

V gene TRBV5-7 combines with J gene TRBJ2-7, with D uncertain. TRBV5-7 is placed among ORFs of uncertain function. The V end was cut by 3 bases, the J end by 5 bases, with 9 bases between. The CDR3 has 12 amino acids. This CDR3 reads CASSSNLDEQYF. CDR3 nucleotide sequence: TGTGCCAGCAGCTCGAACTTGGACGAGCAGTACTTC.

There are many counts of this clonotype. The CDR3 DNA reads TGTGCCAGCAGTGGCGGGAGCGGAACATACAATGAGCAGTTCTTC. Residues: CASSGGSGTYNEQFF. The V gene is TRBV6-4, the J gene TRBJ2-1, with 7 bases fitting TRBD2. The trim removed 4 bases at V and 4 bases at J, leaving 7 bases unmatched. CDR3 size: 15 residues. Germline V gene lookup returns CDR1 MRHNA and CDR2 SNTAGT.

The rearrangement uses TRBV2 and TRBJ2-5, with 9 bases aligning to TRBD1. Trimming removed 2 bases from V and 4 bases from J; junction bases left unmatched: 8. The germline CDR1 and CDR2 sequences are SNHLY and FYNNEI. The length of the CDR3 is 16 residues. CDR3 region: CASSEWVTGGRETQYF. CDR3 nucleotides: TGTGCCAGCAGTGAATGGGTGACAGGGGGAAGAGAGACCCAGTACTTC.

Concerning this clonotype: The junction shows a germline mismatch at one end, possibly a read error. CDR3 sequence (DNA): TGCGCCAGCAGCCCCGACGGAGGGGACGAGCGGTACTTC. Encoded protein: CASSPDGGDERYF. The chain employs TRBV4-3 and TRBJ2-7; D is possibly TRBD2 (6 bases). This CDR3 has 13 amino acids. Germline CDR1 LGHNA, CDR2 YSLEER.

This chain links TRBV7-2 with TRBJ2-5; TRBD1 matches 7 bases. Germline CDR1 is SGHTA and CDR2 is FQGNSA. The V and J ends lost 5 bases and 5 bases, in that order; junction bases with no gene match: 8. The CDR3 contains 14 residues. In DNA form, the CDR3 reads TGTGCCAGCAGCCCAATGAGGGGGCGGGAGACCCAGTACTTC. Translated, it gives CASSPMRGRETQYF. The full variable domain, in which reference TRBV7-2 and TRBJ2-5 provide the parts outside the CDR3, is GAGVSQSPSNKVTEKGKDVELRCDPISGHTALYWYRQSLGQGLEFLIYFQGNSAPDKSGLPSDRFSAERTGGSVSTLTIQRTQQEDSAVYLCASSPMRGRETQYFGPGTRLLVL.

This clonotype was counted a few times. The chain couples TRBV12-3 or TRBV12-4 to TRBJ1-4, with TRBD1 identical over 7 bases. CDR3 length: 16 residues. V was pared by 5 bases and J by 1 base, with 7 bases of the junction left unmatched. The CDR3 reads CASSQTGDETNEKLFF. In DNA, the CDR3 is TGTGCCAGCAGTCAAACAGGGGACGAAACTAATGAAAAACTGTTTTTT.

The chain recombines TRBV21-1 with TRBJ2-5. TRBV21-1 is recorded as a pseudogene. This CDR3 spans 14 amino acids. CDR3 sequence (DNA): TGTGCCAGCAGCAATGGAACTGATCAAGAGACCCAGTACTTC. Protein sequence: CASSNGTDQETQYF.

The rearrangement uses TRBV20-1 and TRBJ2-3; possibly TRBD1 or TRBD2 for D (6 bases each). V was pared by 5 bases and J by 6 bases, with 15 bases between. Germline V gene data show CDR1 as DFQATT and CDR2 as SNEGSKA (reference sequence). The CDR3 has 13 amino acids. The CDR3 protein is CSAQKRRGDTQYF. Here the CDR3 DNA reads TGCAGTGCTCAAAAGCGGAGGGGGGATACGCAGTATTTT.

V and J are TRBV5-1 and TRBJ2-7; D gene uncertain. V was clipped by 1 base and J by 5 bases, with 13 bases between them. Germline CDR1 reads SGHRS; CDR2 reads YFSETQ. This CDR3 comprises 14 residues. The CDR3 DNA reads TGCGCCAGCAGCTTGCGAACAGCCGTGGACGAGCAGTACTTC. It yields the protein CASSLRTAVDEQYF.

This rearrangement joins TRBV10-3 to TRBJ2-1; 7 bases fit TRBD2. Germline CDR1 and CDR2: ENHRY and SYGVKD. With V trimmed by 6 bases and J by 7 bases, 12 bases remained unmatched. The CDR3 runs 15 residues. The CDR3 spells CAIRERDRGLNEQFF. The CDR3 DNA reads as TGTGCCATCAGGGAGCGGGATCGGGGTTTGAATGAGCAGTTCTTC.